This TCR beta chain is from a study of blood T cell repertoires in COVID-19. V was shortened by 6 bases and J by 8 bases, with 11 bases between the two germline ends. From germline, CDR1 is MDHEN and CDR2 SYDVKM. The CDR3 spans 12 residues. Only in-frame clones appear in the TCRdb table, and some are missing; sequencing was by immunoSEQ multiplex PCR. The data show 250,000 or so clones, with around 86% seen just once and about 3% held by the top ten. Input material: peripheral blood. This receptor was obtained from a woman in her 30s with active or convalescent COVID-19. The chain joins TRBV28 to TRBJ1-5; D is unresolved. The DNA for the CDR3 is TGTGCCAGCAGCGAGCAGGTTAAGCCCCAGCATTTT. Its protein is CASSEQVKPQHF.